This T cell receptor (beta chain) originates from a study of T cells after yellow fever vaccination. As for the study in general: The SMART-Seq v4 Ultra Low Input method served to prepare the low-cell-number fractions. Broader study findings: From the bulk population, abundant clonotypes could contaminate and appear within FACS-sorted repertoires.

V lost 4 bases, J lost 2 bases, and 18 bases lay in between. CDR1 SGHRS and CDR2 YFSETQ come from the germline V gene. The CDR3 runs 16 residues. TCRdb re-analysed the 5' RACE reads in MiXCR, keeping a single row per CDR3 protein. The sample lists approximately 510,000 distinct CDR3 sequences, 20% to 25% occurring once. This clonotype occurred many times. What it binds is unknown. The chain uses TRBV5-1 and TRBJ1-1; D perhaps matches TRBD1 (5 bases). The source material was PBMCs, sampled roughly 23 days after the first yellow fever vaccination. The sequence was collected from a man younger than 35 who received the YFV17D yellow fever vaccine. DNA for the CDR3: TGCGCCAGCAGCATAGGGACGGACTCCTATAACACTGAAGCTTTCTTT. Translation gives CASSIGTDSYNTEAFF.